Following are 15 T cell receptor beta chains from one sample sequenced in a study of blood T cell repertoires in COVID-19. Sequencing used immunoSEQ multiplex PCR; TCRdb keeps in-frame clones, though not all of them. The sample shows around 250,000 clones, around 80% of them seen only once. Sequencing used PBMCs or T cells enriched from blood (not recorded which). All receptors come from a man in his forties who had been exposed to COVID-19.

The J gene is TRBJ2-5, the V gene TRBV6-5; TRBD1 might be the D (7 bases). Germline V gene data show CDR1 as MNHEY and CDR2 as SVGAGI. The V gene lost 6 bases and the J gene lost 5 bases, with 19 bases spanning the gap. This CDR3 comprises 15 residues. The CDR3 region has the DNA TGTGCCAGCAGCCTCCCCAGGGGGGCCGGTGAGACCCAGTACTTC. The encoded protein is CASSLPRGAGETQYF.

The chain combines TRBV7-9 with TRBJ2-1; D remains unclear. V gave up 3 bases and J gave up 0 bases, with 12 bases separating them. CDR3 length: 16 residues. Looked up from germline, CDR1 is SEHNR and CDR2 is FQNEAQ (reference sequence). The CDR3 DNA reads TGTGCCAGCAGCTTTGCCGTATCGAGCTCCTACAATGAGCAGTTCTTC. Protein: CASSFAVSSSYNEQFF.

The V gene is TRBV5-1, the J gene TRBJ2-3; TRBD1 agrees at 8 bases. The CDR3 covers 17 residues. CDR1 is SGHRS and CDR2 is YFSETQ in the germline V gene. J was trimmed by 4 bases and V by 0 bases; bases with no gene match: 10. CDR3 bases: TGCGCCAGCAGCTTGGCCAGGTCGGGCAGGGGGCCAGATACGCAGTATTTT. Its translation is CASSLARSGRGPDTQYF.

The rearrangement links TRBV7-3 to TRBJ2-7; 7 bases are a match to TRBD1. The germline V gene encodes CDR1 SGHTA and CDR2 FQGTGA. With 2 bases clipped from V and 6 bases from J, the junction kept 4 bases outside the gene matches. The CDR3 is made up of 13 amino acids. DNA of the CDR3: TGTGCCAGCAGCTTAGAGGGGGCGGGCGAGCAGTACTTC. Translation: CASSLEGAGEQYF.

The chain combines TRBV29-1 with TRBJ2-7; D is possibly TRBD2 (6 bases). This CDR3 contains 14 residues. Germline V CDR1 and CDR2: SQVTM, ANQGSEA. With 7 bases removed from V and 3 bases from J, the gap between germline ends came to 19 bases. The CDR3 spells CSAGGDNGGYEQYF. The CDR3 coding sequence is TGCAGCGCCGGGGGAGATAACGGGGGCTACGAGCAGTACTTC.

V is TRBV27 and J is TRBJ1-2, with D possibly being TRBD1 (5 bases). The CDR3 length is 14 residues. V was clipped by 6 bases and J by 2 bases, with 13 bases between them. Germline CDR1 is MNHEY and CDR2 is SMNVEV (reference sequence). The CDR3 DNA reads as TGTGCCAGCAGCTTGGACATCCAAAACTATGGCTACACCTTC. Protein sequence: CASSLDIQNYGYTF.

The chain has TRBV7-2 and TRBJ1-1; TRBD1 matches 9 bases. This CDR3 is 16 amino acids long. The junction had 10 bases not matched to a gene; V was cut back by 3 bases and J by 5 bases. Germline-derived CDR1 and CDR2 are SGHTA and FQGNSA. The DNA of the CDR3 is TGTGCCAGCAGCTTCTACAGGGGGCTAAGGTCGACTGAAGCTTTCTTT. Translating it yields CASSFYRGLRSTEAFF.

This chain links TRBV11-2 with TRBJ1-6; weak D call: TRBD1 (6 bases). Between the trimmed V and J ends, which lost 5 bases and 0 bases, there was a span of 11 bases. CDR3 length: 16 residues. Germline V gives CDR1 SGHAT, CDR2 FQNNGV. The CDR3, as DNA: TGTGCCAGCAGCCACCCCAGGGGCTCCTATAATTCACCCCTCCACTTT. Its translation: CASSHPRGSYNSPLHF.

The genes are TRBV2 and TRBJ2-3; the D is unclear. Trimming shortened V by 6 bases and J by 0 bases, and 7 bases separated the two germline ends. The germline V gene has CDR1 SNHLY and CDR2 FYNNEI. The length of the CDR3 is 13 residues. CDR3 nucleotide sequence: TGTGCCAGCAGCCTTTCTAGCACAGATACGCAGTATTTT. Its protein product is CASSLSSTDTQYF.

The genes are TRBV7-9 and TRBJ2-5; D possibly corresponds to TRBD2 (5 bases). The germline V gene encodes CDR1 SEHNR and CDR2 FQNEAQ (reference sequence). Deletions cut 10 bases from V and 3 bases from J, with 27 bases between. The CDR3 consists of 17 residues. CDR3 sequence (DNA): TGTGCCACAGTACGGGGTCTGTTGGGGAGAGACGAAGAGACCCAGTACTTC. Translating it yields CATVRGLLGRDEETQYF. The full variable domain, rest sourced from reference TRBV7-9 and TRBJ2-5, is DTGVSQNPRHKITKRGQNVTFRCDPISEHNRLYWYRQTLGQGPEFLTYFQNEAQLEKSRLLSDRFSAERPKGSFSTLEIQRTEQGDSAMYLCATVRGLLGRDEETQYFGPGTRLLVL.

The rearrangement joins TRBV29-1 to TRBJ1-1, with 7 positions matching TRBD1. The CDR3 runs 13 residues. Trimming at V came to 7 bases and at J to 1 base, leaving 6 bases not matched to a gene. Germline loops: CDR1 SQVTM, CDR2 ANQGSEA. The CDR3 DNA follows: TGCAGCGGAGACAGGGCGGGGAACACTGAAGCTTTCTTT. This translates into CSGDRAGNTEAFF.

The chain recombines TRBV27 with TRBJ1-1, with D unresolved. The CDR3 runs to 14 residues. V was trimmed by 0 bases and J by 7 bases, leaving 12 bases between them. Per the germline V gene, CDR1 is MNHEY and CDR2 is SMNVEV (reference sequence). The CDR3 region has the DNA TGTGCCAGCAGTTTATCGAGGCTGACCTTTGAAGCTTTCTTT. Translation gives CASSLSRLTFEAFF.

The J gene is TRBJ1-2, the V gene TRBV19; a possible D gene is TRBD1 (6 bases). The length of the CDR3 is 19 residues. CDR1 and CDR2 from the germline V gene are LNHDA and SQIVND (reference sequence). V gave up 3 bases and J gave up 3 bases, with 26 bases separating them. CDR3 sequence: CASSIIFGRGAGDDYGYTF. The CDR3 nucleotides read TGTGCCAGTAGTATCATTTTCGGGCGTGGGGCAGGGGATGACTATGGCTACACCTTC. Full variable domain (outside the CDR3, taken from reference TRBV19 and TRBJ1-2): DGGITQSPKYLFRKEGQNVTLSCEQNLNHDAMYWYRQDPGQGLRLIYYSQIVNDFQKGDIAEGYSVSREKKESFPLTVTSAQKNPTAFYLCASSIIFGRGAGDDYGYTFGSGTRLTVV.

The chain has TRBV27 and TRBJ2-2; 7 bases line up with TRBD1. V lost 6 bases and J lost 0; bases outside the gene matches: 7. The CDR3 is made up of 16 amino acids. Germline assignment: CDR1 MNHEY and CDR2 SMNVEV (reference sequence). The CDR3 DNA follows: TGTGCCAGCAGGCGAACAGGGGTGTCGAACACCGGGGAGCTGTTTTTT. It specifies CASRRTGVSNTGELFF.

The chain is built from TRBV30 and TRBJ2-7, with D tentatively TRBD2 (6 bases). The germline gives CDR1 GTSNPN, CDR2 SVGIG (reference sequence). This CDR3 comprises 14 residues. V lost 4 bases and J lost 4, with 17 bases in between. DNA for the CDR3: TGTGCCTGGACGGCGGGGCAGTGGAGATACGAGCAGTACTTC. It yields the protein CAWTAGQWRYEQYF. Looking up the rest from reference TRBV30 and TRBJ2-7 gives the full variable domain: SQTIHQWPATLVQPVGSPLSLECTVEGTSNPNLYWYRQAAGRGLQLLFYSVGIGQISSEVPQNLSASRPQDRQFILSSKKLLLSDSGFYLCAWTAGQWRYEQYFGPGTRLTVT.